This T cell receptor (beta chain) was recovered during a study of pediatric ulcerative colitis. Study summary: Most patients had pancolitis, and two had left-sided colitis.

Study findings and constraints: In rectum, acute severe colitis had expanded clones and less diversity. A couple of rectal CDR3 clonotypes occurred in all ulcerative colitis patients.

The CDR3 covers 16 residues. The germline V gene encodes CDR1 SGHTA and CDR2 FQGNSA. V lost 4 bases and J lost 7, with 20 bases in between. Note on this clone: Its antigen is still unknown.

Some clones are missing from TCRdb's copy, which holds only in-frame ones; the method was immunoSEQ multiplex PCR. The table records 59,000 or so clones, 75% to 85% of them present only once. This sequence originates from a boy between 5 and 17 years old with moderate ulcerative colitis. The specimen was blood. This chain uses TRBV7-2 with TRBJ1-5; maybe TRBD1 (5 bases). Written as DNA, the CDR3 is TGTGCCAGCAGCTCCCGGTGGGGGGAAATCGGCCAGCCCCAGCATTTT. Translating gives CASSSRWGEIGQPQHF.